The 29 T cell receptor beta chains in this list originate from one sample, sequenced in a study of response to subunit inactivated influenza vaccine. TCRdb itself ran the RT-PCR reads through MiXCR, one entry per CDR3 protein. The data show around 750,000 distinct CDR3 sequences, less than 25% seen once. The sample here was PBMCs from blood, taken roughly 5 days after vaccination. Every receptor here comes from a man aged 50-60 years who received an inactivated influenza vaccine.

The table lists this clonotype with many counts. The V gene is TRBV29-1, the J gene TRBJ2-3; D gene unclear. V lost 7 bases and J 4 bases, leaving 15 bases between the germline ends. The CDR3 is 13 amino acids. The germline CDR1 and CDR2 sequences are SQVTM and ANQGSEA. The CDR3 region is CSAQLVGPDTQYF. The CDR3 DNA reads as TGCAGCGCCCAGTTGGTAGGGCCAGATACGCAGTATTTT.

This clonotype appeared a few times. CDR3 nucleotide sequence: TGTGCCAGCAGCGACTGGTCAGCTGGGGCCAACGTCCTGACTTTC. Translation gives CASSDWSAGANVLTF. This chain connects TRBV7-8 to TRBJ2-6, with D unclear. Germline assignment: CDR1 SGHVS and CDR2 FQNEAQ. The CDR3 sequence is 15 residues long. Trimming stripped 5 bases from V and 2 bases from J, with 10 bases between.

The J gene is TRBJ2-3, the V gene TRBV9; 8 nucleotides agree with TRBD2. The CDR3 extends over 16 amino acids. The germline CDR1 and CDR2 sequences are SGDLS and YYNGEE. The J segment lost 4 bases and the V segment lost 4 bases, leaving 11 bases of the junction unmatched. CDR3 nucleotides: TGTGCCAGCAGCCTGGATTTAAGCGGGAGCGCAGATACGCAGTATTTT. Translation: CASSLDLSGSADTQYF.

There are a few counts of this clonotype. The J gene is TRBJ1-2, the V gene TRBV29-1, with D possibly being TRBD1 (5 bases). The CDR3 is 12 residues long. Germline V gene lookup returns CDR1 SQVTM and CDR2 ANQGSEA. V shed 4 bases and J shed 7 bases, with 13 bases lying between them. CDR3 sequence (DNA): TGCAGCGTTGGTCGGGCCGGGGGTGGCTACACCTTC. Protein: CSVGRAGGGYTF.

The chain combines TRBV10-3 with TRBJ2-2, with 7 nucleotides matching TRBD1. Germline V gene lookup returns CDR1 ENHRY and CDR2 SYGVKD. Losses at the gene ends were 6 bases for V and 2 bases for J; bases not matched to a gene: 3. The length of the CDR3 is 14 residues. The CDR3 is CAIRDRANTGELFF. The CDR3 nucleotides are TGTGCCATCAGAGACAGGGCAAACACCGGGGAGCTGTTTTTT.

This clonotype has only a few counts. V gene TRBV28 combines with J gene TRBJ2-7; tentatively, D is TRBD1 or TRBD2 (5 bases each). The CDR3 sequence is 12 residues long. Trimming pared 9 bases from V and 4 bases from J, leaving 13 bases between. Germline values: CDR1 MDHEN, CDR2 SYDVKM. The CDR3 DNA follows: TGTGCCAGTGGACACCGAGGGTACGAGCAGTACTTC. As protein: CASGHRGYEQYF.

V usage is TRBV6-2 or TRBV6-3 and J usage is TRBJ2-7, with D possibly matching TRBD2 (5 bases). Germline V gene lookup returns CDR1 MNHEY and CDR2 SVGEGT. This CDR3 spans 15 amino acids. Trimming left V 7 bases short and J 1 base short, with 17 bases between. This CDR3 reads CASTLSGLVSYEQYF. CDR3 sequence (DNA): TGTGCCAGCACCCTTTCCGGACTGGTGTCCTACGAGCAGTACTTC.

V gene TRBV30 combines with J gene TRBJ1-6; D may be TRBD1 (5 bases). Germline assignment: CDR1 GTSNPN and CDR2 SVGIG (reference sequence). Trimming cost V 5 bases and J 7 bases, with 15 bases left between them. CDR3 length equals 14 residues. For the CDR3, the DNA is TGTGCCTGGTCGACCAGGGTGACGAATTCACCCCTCCACTTT. Encoded protein: CAWSTRVTNSPLHF.

The chain has TRBV5-1 and TRBJ2-3; 7 bases are a match to TRBD1. There are 14 residues in the CDR3. Trimming removed 2 bases from V and 5 bases from J; junction bases left unmatched: 5. Germline CDR1 reads SGHRS; CDR2 reads YFSETQ. The CDR3 protein is CASSFGTEGDTQYF. The CDR3 nucleotides read TGCGCCAGCAGCTTCGGGACAGAAGGAGATACGCAGTATTTT.

The chain combines TRBV27 with TRBJ2-7, with D unresolved. This CDR3 spans 14 amino acids. Germline V gene data show CDR1 as MNHEY and CDR2 as SMNVEV (reference sequence). Trimming removed 2 bases at V and 0 bases at J, with 8 bases between. Here the CDR3 reads CASSLGIGSYEQYF. CDR3 sequence (DNA): TGTGCCAGCAGTTTAGGTATAGGCTCCTACGAGCAGTACTTC.

This clonotype has only a few counts. The genes are TRBV7-9 and TRBJ1-6; perhaps TRBD1 as D (5 bases). The CDR3 covers 15 residues. With 5 bases removed from V and 3 bases from J, the gap between germline ends came to 11 bases. Germline CDR1 and CDR2: SEHNR and FQNEAQ (reference sequence). This CDR3 reads CASSAPGNYNSPLHF. DNA of the CDR3: TGTGCCAGCAGCGCCCCAGGGAACTATAATTCACCCCTCCACTTT.

This clonotype was seen a handful of times. This chain connects TRBV29-1 to TRBJ2-3, with 7 bases lining up with TRBD2. V lost 3 bases and J lost 2; bases outside the gene matches: 8. Germline V gene sequence: CDR1 SQVTM, CDR2 ANQGSEA. The CDR3 runs to 15 residues. CDR3 loop: CSVDSAGRYTDTQYF. The CDR3 coding sequence is TGCAGCGTTGATTCAGCGGGAAGATACACAGATACGCAGTATTTT.

This clonotype was seen a few times. The chain carries TRBV7-2 and TRBJ2-7, with 8 bases lining up with TRBD2. Germline loops: CDR1 SGHTA, CDR2 FQGNSA. The CDR3 is made up of 17 amino acids. V lost 1 base, J lost 2 bases, and 10 bases stayed unmatched. In DNA form, the CDR3 reads TGTGCCAGCAGCTTAGTGCCCACTAGCGGAAGTACCTACGAGCAGTACTTC. It specifies CASSLVPTSGSTYEQYF. The whole variable domain, filled in from reference TRBV7-2 and TRBJ2-7, reads GAGVSQSPSNKVTEKGKDVELRCDPISGHTALYWYRQSLGQGLEFLIYFQGNSAPDKSGLPSDRFSAERTGGSVSTLTIQRTQQEDSAVYLCASSLVPTSGSTYEQYFGPGTRLTVT.

This clonotype occurred a few times. V is TRBV9 and J is TRBJ1-5, with a tentative D call TRBD1 (5 bases). Trimming removed 2 bases from V and 6 bases from J, with 12 bases in between. The CDR3 totals 14 residues. Per germline, CDR1 SGDLS and CDR2 YYNGEE. CDR3 DNA: TGTGCCAGCAGCGTCGACGGGGCGGGTCAGCCCCAGCATTTT. Amino acids: CASSVDGAGQPQHF. Variable domain in full (rest from reference TRBV9 and TRBJ1-5): DSGVTQTPKHLITATGQRVTLRCSPRSGDLSVYWYQQSLDQGLQFLIQYYNGEERAKGNILERFSAQQFPDLHSELNLSSLELGDSALYFCASSVDGAGQPQHFGDGTRLSIL.

This clonotype was seen only a few times. V usage is TRBV6-1 and J usage is TRBJ2-7; 7 positions match TRBD2. V lost 3 bases to trimming and J lost 0 bases; unmatched junction nucleotides: 5. Germline V gene sequence: CDR1 MNHNS, CDR2 SASEGT. The CDR3 is 15 amino acids. CDR3: CASSDGGGSSYEQYF. The CDR3 DNA reads TGTGCCAGCAGTGATGGGGGGGGGAGCTCCTACGAGCAGTACTTC.

The J gene is TRBJ2-1, the V gene TRBV9; 10 positions match TRBD1. V lost 2 bases, J lost 5 bases, and 4 bases stayed unmatched. This CDR3 has 15 amino acids. Per germline, CDR1 SGDLS and CDR2 YYNGEE. The CDR3 here is CASSVWTGGDNEQFF. CDR3 nucleotides: TGTGCCAGCAGCGTTTGGACAGGGGGGGACAATGAGCAGTTCTTC.

J is TRBJ2-3 and V is TRBV11-2; D is perhaps TRBD1 (5 bases). Germline CDR1 SGHAT, CDR2 FQNNGV. The CDR3 extends over 15 amino acids. V was clipped by 0 bases and J by 4 bases, with 11 bases between them. CDR3: CASSLDLPGSDTQYF. The CDR3 DNA is TGTGCCAGCAGCTTAGACCTTCCAGGGTCAGATACGCAGTATTTT.

The genes are TRBV4-3 and TRBJ2-3, with D perhaps matching TRBD1 (6 bases). CDR3 length: 15 residues. Germline V CDR1 and CDR2: LGHNA, YSLEER. The ends were cut back, 3 bases at V and 2 bases at J, with 12 bases in the middle. In nucleotides, the CDR3 is TGCGCCAGCAGCCAGGGGGCGGCGAACACAGATACGCAGTATTTT. As protein: CASSQGAANTDTQYF.

This clonotype came up a few times. V gene TRBV27 combines with J gene TRBJ1-2; 8 nucleotides match TRBD1. The CDR3 loop spans 14 amino acids. V trimming: 8 bases; J trimming: 8 bases; junction bases outside the gene matches: 13. Germline V gene lookup returns CDR1 MNHEY and CDR2 SMNVEV (reference sequence). In nucleotides, the CDR3 is TGTGCCAGCCTGAAGGCAGGGGGCGCAGAGGGCTACACCTTC. This translates into CASLKAGGAEGYTF.

This clonotype was found a few times. The chain combines TRBV21-1 with TRBJ2-3. TRBV21-1 represents a pseudogene. This CDR3 is built from 13 residues. Written as DNA, the CDR3 is TGTGCCAGCATGATAGCTGGCACAGATACGCAGTATTTT. This translates into CASMIAGTDTQYF.

This chain joins TRBV4-2 and TRBJ1-1, with a tentative D call TRBD1 (6 bases). Germline V gene sequence: CDR1 LGHNA, CDR2 YNFKEQ. This CDR3 has 15 residues. The germline V and J ends were trimmed by 0 bases and 5 bases, with 13 bases remaining between them. CDR3: CASSQDGGRGTEAFF. DNA of the CDR3: TGTGCCAGCAGCCAAGATGGCGGCAGGGGTACTGAAGCTTTCTTT.

This clonotype was seen many times. CDR3 coding DNA: TGCAGTGCCAGCAGTTTCGCGGACCCGAGCTCCTACAATGAGCAGTTCTTC. This translates into CSASSFADPSSYNEQFF. This chain uses TRBV20-1 with TRBJ2-1; D is uncertain. CDR1 is DFQATT, CDR2 SNEGSKA, per germline (reference sequence). The CDR3 is 17 amino acids. The germline V and J ends were trimmed by 6 bases and 0 bases, with 21 bases remaining between them.

This clonotype was recorded a few times. V gene TRBV4-3 combines with J gene TRBJ1-6; D is undetermined. Germline V lookup: CDR1 LGHNA, CDR2 YSLEER. The CDR3 covers 15 residues. The germline V and J ends were trimmed by 0 bases and 8 bases, with 11 bases remaining between them. DNA of the CDR3: TGCGCCAGCAGCCAAGATGTCTTACTCGATTCACCCCTCCACTTT. This translates into CASSQDVLLDSPLHF.

This clonotype appeared many times. The chain couples TRBV12-3 or TRBV12-4 to TRBJ2-1, with unresolved D. V lost 6 bases and J 7 bases, leaving 10 bases between the germline ends. The length of the CDR3 is 12 residues. CDR3 bases: TGTGCCAGCAGCCCCACACCAAATGAGCAGTTCTTC. It encodes CASSPTPNEQFF.

The V and J genes are TRBV6-5 and TRBJ2-1, with TRBD2 matching over 7 bases. Per germline, CDR1 MNHEY and CDR2 SVGAGI. V was clipped by 0 bases and J by 0 bases; unmatched bases: 8. This CDR3 region has 18 residues. The CDR3 region has the DNA TGTGCCAGCAGTTACTCGATTAGTGGCGGGAGCTCCTACAATGAGCAGTTCTTC. Amino acid sequence: CASSYSISGGSSYNEQFF.

Many counts were recorded for this clonotype. V usage is TRBV28 and J usage is TRBJ2-7; D is tentatively TRBD1 or TRBD2 (5 bases each). Trimming shortened V by 1 base and J by 6 bases, and 7 bases separated the two germline ends. The CDR3 length is 12 residues. The germline CDR1 and CDR2 sequences are MDHEN and SYDVKM. In DNA, the CDR3 is TGTGCCAGCAGTTTATCGGGGCCCGAGCAGTACTTC. This gives the protein CASSLSGPEQYF.

This sequence joins TRBV4-3 and TRBJ2-3; D could derive from TRBD1 or TRBD2 (5 bases each). V lost 2 bases to trimming and J lost 2 bases, with 11 bases between them. CDR3 length: 15 residues. The germline V gene has CDR1 LGHNA and CDR2 YSLEER. The CDR3 here is CASSQQGDFTDTQYF. As DNA, the CDR3 is TGCGCCAGCAGCCAACAGGGAGACTTCACAGATACGCAGTATTTT.

J is TRBJ2-2 and V is TRBV7-2; D not resolved. V shed 1 base and J shed 4 bases, with 7 bases lying between them. CDR1 is SGHTA and CDR2 is FQGNSA in the germline V gene. The CDR3 contains 14 residues. The CDR3 region is CASSLESSTGELFF. As DNA, the CDR3 is TGTGCCAGCAGCTTAGAATCTAGCACCGGGGAGCTGTTTTTT.

The chain links TRBV7-2 to TRBJ2-2, with TRBD1 as a possible D gene (6 bases). Trimming removed 3 bases at V and 3 bases at J, with 8 bases between. The CDR3 sequence is 14 residues long. The germline CDR1 and CDR2 sequences are SGHTA and FQGNSA. The CDR3 reads CASSFNRDTGELFF. The CDR3 DNA sequence: TGTGCCAGCAGCTTCAACAGGGACACCGGGGAGCTGTTTTTT.